Listed below are T cell receptor beta chains from one sample, sequenced in a study of shared T cell receptors in the human thymus. Sequencing was performed with immunoSEQ multiplex PCR; in TCRdb, only in-frame clones are kept and a portion is missing. The sample includes about 660,000 clones, 70% to 90% of them seen just once. These data are also associated with another study on human thymus T cells.

Sequences were obtained from thymocytes. Receptors were obtained from a boy under three years old with a congenital heart defect. CDR3s include the opening cysteine and the closing phenylalanine or tryptophan. Each record gives: CDR3 protein, CDR3 DNA, J gene, clone size, V gene, D gene. A D gene is named only where the DNA matches it firmly. For some rows the clone size is stated as once, few or many, or as a class when expanded; others skip it.

CASSKDREKGQPQHF | TGTGCCAGCAGCAAGGACAGGGAGAAGGGTCAGCCCCAGCATTTT | TRBJ1-5 | - | TRBV21-1 | -
CASSRTVAGGSYEQYF | TGTGCCAGTAGCCGCACTGTAGCGGGGGGTTCCTACGAGCAGTACTTC | TRBJ2-7 | - | TRBV19 | TRBD2
CASSRQGARQPQHF | TGTGCCAGTAGTCGACAGGGGGCTCGTCAGCCCCAGCATTTT | TRBJ1-5 | few | TRBV19 | TRBD1
CASSLERTGYSGNTIYF | TGTGCCAGCAGCTTAGAAAGGACAGGGTACTCCGGAAACACCATATATTTT | TRBJ1-3 | few | TRBV11-3 | TRBD1
CASSPTGGGQPQHF | TGTGCCAGCAGCCCCACAGGGGGCGGCCAGCCCCAGCATTTT | TRBJ1-5 | - | TRBV6-5 | TRBD1
CASSPRYWGPYNEQFF | TGTGCCAGCAGCCCACGGTATTGGGGGCCTTACAATGAGCAGTTCTTC | TRBJ2-1 | once | TRBV9 | -
CASTRGYQPQHF | TGTGCCAGTACTCGGGGTTACCAGCCCCAGCATTTT | TRBJ1-5 | - | TRBV19 | -
CAWSVQGIAGGSSYEQYF | TGTGCCTGGAGTGTACAAGGGATAGCGGGAGGAAGCTCCTACGAGCAGTACTTC | TRBJ2-7 | - | TRBV30 | TRBD2
CASSRVASRIEQYF | TGTGCCAGCAGCCGGGTCGCTAGCCGTATCGAGCAGTACTTC | TRBJ2-7 | - | TRBV7-9 | -
CASSRDRPSGRVEQYF | TGTGCCAGCAGCCGCGACCGTCCTAGCGGGAGGGTTGAGCAGTACTTC | TRBJ2-7 | - | TRBV11-2 | TRBD2
CSASIGTSVFF | TGCAGTGCTAGTATTGGGACTAGTGTTTTCTTC | TRBJ2-1 | few | TRBV20-1 | TRBD2
CASSFPGTSGSHSSYEQYF | TGTGCCAGCAGCTTCCCCGGGACTAGCGGGAGCCATAGCTCCTACGAGCAGTACTTC | TRBJ2-7 | - | TRBV7-9 | TRBD2
CASSQGRGTDTQYF | TGCGCCAGCAGCCAAGGGAGGGGCACAGATACGCAGTATTTT | TRBJ2-3 | few | TRBV4-3 | -
CSVVSRFVGGGWGRSSYNEQFF | TGCAGCGTTGTGTCTAGATTTGTTGGGGGGGGATGGGGTCGGAGCTCCTACAATGAGCAGTTCTTC | TRBJ2-1 | - | TRBV29-1 | TRBD2
CASSLVAGGAYGYTF | TGTGCCAGCAGCTTAGTCGCAGGGGGCGCTTATGGCTACACCTTC | TRBJ1-2 | - | TRBV7-9 | TRBD1
CASSRKREEGTGELFF | TGTGCCAGCAGCAGAAAGCGGGAGGAAGGCACCGGGGAGCTGTTTTTT | TRBJ2-2 | - | TRBV9 | TRBD2
CAWSSPLGRVGQPQHF | TGTGCCTGGAGTTCCCCTTTGGGGAGGGTGGGACAGCCCCAGCATTTT | TRBJ1-5 | - | TRBV30 | -
CASSRSGEGPEQFF | TGTGCCAGCAGTCGATCGGGGGAGGGCCCTGAGCAGTTCTTC | TRBJ2-1 | - | TRBV7-9 | TRBD2
CASRTSGSGQETQYF | TGTGCCAGCCGGACTAGCGGGAGCGGTCAAGAGACCCAGTACTTC | TRBJ2-5 | - | TRBV14 | TRBD2
CASGQGQGETRGSTDTQYF | TGCGCCAGCGGCCAGGGACAGGGGGAAACAAGGGGGAGCACAGATACGCAGTATTTT | TRBJ2-3 | - | TRBV5-1 | TRBD1
CASGPGQGATDTQYF | TGTGCTAGTGGTCCAGGACAGGGAGCGACAGATACGCAGTATTTT | TRBJ2-3 | few | TRBV12-5 | TRBD1
CAWTSGISYEQYF | TGTGCCTGGACTAGCGGGATCTCCTACGAGCAGTACTTC | TRBJ2-7 | - | TRBV30 | TRBD2
CASSSHPSGGATDTQYF | TGTGCCAGCAGTTCCCACCCAAGCGGGGGGGCCACAGATACGCAGTATTTT | TRBJ2-3 | - | TRBV14 | TRBD2
CASSQDADRDRGSEAEAFF | TGTGCCAGCAGCCAAGATGCCGACCGGGACAGGGGTAGTGAGGCTGAAGCTTTCTTT | TRBJ1-1 | - | TRBV4-2 | TRBD1
CASSFSQGDYGYTF | TGTGCCAGCAGCTTTTCACAGGGGGACTATGGCTACACCTTC | TRBJ1-2 | once | TRBV11-2 | TRBD1
CASSDLGPMDGRAFF | TGTGCCAGCAGTGATCTAGGGCCAATGGACGGGAGAGCTTTCTTT | TRBJ1-1 | - | TRBV25-1 | -
CASSIATGQPHYGYTF | TGTGCCAGTAGTATAGCCACGGGACAGCCACACTATGGCTACACCTTC | TRBJ1-2 | few | TRBV19 | TRBD1
CASSLDRYGTEAFF | TGTGCCAGCAGCTTAGACAGGTACGGGACTGAAGCTTTCTTT | TRBJ1-1 | few | TRBV7-2 | -
CASSLARTGRDTDTQYF | TGTGCCAGCAGCTTAGCGAGGACAGGGAGAGACACAGATACGCAGTATTTT | TRBJ2-3 | - | TRBV7-9 | TRBD1
CAIRNRTGPNTGELFF | TGTGCCATCAGGAACCGAACAGGGCCGAACACCGGGGAGCTGTTTTTT | TRBJ2-2 | once | TRBV10-3 | -
CASSLKMETITDTQYF | TGTGCCAGCAGTTTGAAGATGGAGACTATAACAGATACGCAGTATTTT | TRBJ2-3 | - | TRBV27 | -
CASRRQGNGQPQHF | TGTGCCAGCAGGAGACAGGGGAATGGTCAGCCCCAGCATTTT | TRBJ1-5 | - | TRBV27 | TRBD1
CATSRVLAGGYEQFF | TGTGCCACCAGCAGAGTTCTAGCGGGAGGGTATGAGCAGTTCTTC | TRBJ2-1 | - | TRBV15 | TRBD2
CASSLAWNTGELFF | TGTGCCAGCAGCTTAGCCTGGAACACCGGGGAGCTGTTTTTT | TRBJ2-2 | - | TRBV11-2 | -
CASSAVTSRGVSGQVGEQYF | TGTGCCAGTAGCGCAGTAACTAGCCGCGGAGTTAGCGGACAAGTGGGAGAGCAGTACTTC | TRBJ2-7 | - | TRBV19 | -
CASSQGETSGEETYEQYF | TGTGCCAGCAGCCAAGGTGAGACTAGCGGGGAGGAAACGTACGAGCAGTACTTC | TRBJ2-7 | - | TRBV14 | TRBD2
CASSQGSRLSYNEQFF | TGCGCCAGCAGCCAAGGAAGTCGTCTATCCTACAATGAGCAGTTCTTC | TRBJ2-1 | once | TRBV4-3 | -
CASSLVLSRLADSYNEQFF | TGTGCCAGCAGCTTGGTCTTATCGAGACTAGCGGACTCCTACAATGAGCAGTTCTTC | TRBJ2-1 | few | TRBV7-8 | TRBD2
CASSFPSGHGSAVHF | TGTGCCAGCAGCTTTCCTAGCGGCCACGGTTCGGCTGTGCACTTC | TRBJ2-5 | once | TRBV7-4 | TRBD2
CASSLRTGHYPWGYHTEAFF | TGTGCCAGCAGTTTACGGACAGGGCACTACCCTTGGGGTTATCACACTGAAGCTTTCTTT | TRBJ1-1 | - | TRBV27 | TRBD1
CASSPGLAAELGPYEQYF | TGTGCCAGCAGCCCAGGACTAGCGGCCGAACTAGGACCCTACGAGCAGTACTTC | TRBJ2-7 | - | TRBV7-9 | TRBD2
CASSYSSLAGGELFF | TGTGCCAGCAGTTACTCGTCCCTAGCGGGCGGGGAGCTGTTTTTT | TRBJ2-2 | - | TRBV6-5 | TRBD2
CASSVAEVKGELFF | TGTGCCAGCAGCGTAGCAGAGGTGAAAGGGGAGCTGTTTTTT | TRBJ2-2 | - | TRBV9 | -
CASSTQGQGVCPLIYEQYF | TGTGCCAGCAGCACCCAGGGACAGGGAGTTTGTCCCCTGATCTACGAGCAGTACTTC | TRBJ2-7 | - | TRBV21-1 | -
CASSFGQGLYNEQFF | TGTGCCAGCAGTTTCGGGCAGGGCCTCTACAATGAGCAGTTCTTC | TRBJ2-1 | - | TRBV28 | -
CASRTGGTPTYF | TGTGCCAGCAGGACAGGGGGTACCCCTACGTACTTC | TRBJ2-7 | - | TRBV28 | TRBD1
CASSEVGTGNEKLFF | TGTGCCAGCAGTGAAGTCGGAACAGGGAATGAAAAACTGTTTTTT | TRBJ1-4 | - | TRBV2 | -
CASSPTSTAYNEQFF | TGTGCCAGCTCGCCAACTAGCACGGCCTACAATGAGCAGTTCTTC | TRBJ2-1 | - | TRBV18 | -
CASSIDRGDDNPPGDYGYTF | TGTGCCAGTAGTATAGATCGGGGAGATGACAACCCACCCGGCGACTATGGCTACACCTTC | TRBJ1-2 | - | TRBV19 | -
CASSQSNGTGRTLQPQHF | TGTGCCAGCAGCCAAAGCAACGGGACAGGACGTACACTTCAGCCCCAGCATTTT | TRBJ1-5 | few | TRBV4-2 | TRBD1
CASSPPTGTVNTEAFF | TGTGCCAGCAGCCCTCCTACCGGGACAGTAAACACTGAAGCTTTCTTT | TRBJ1-1 | - | TRBV11-3 | TRBD1
CASSQARVKTDTQYF | TGCGCCAGCAGCCAAGCCAGGGTAAAGACAGATACGCAGTATTTT | TRBJ2-3 | - | TRBV4-3 | -
CASSTRQGGKYGYTF | TGTGCCAGCAGCACGAGACAGGGAGGAAAGTATGGCTACACCTTC | TRBJ1-2 | - | TRBV27 | TRBD1
CASSLDAGGTDTQYF | TGTGCCAGCAGCTTGGATGCGGGAGGCACAGATACGCAGTATTTT | TRBJ2-3 | - | TRBV5-8 | TRBD2
CASSFGGMYWEKLFF | TGTGCCAGCAGCTTCGGGGGAATGTATTGGGAAAAACTGTTTTTT | TRBJ1-4 | - | TRBV5-6 | -
CAPSGRFF | TGTGCCCCATCGGGTAGGTTTTTT | TRBJ1-4 | once | TRBV6-5 | -
CASSDGTSGRRELFF | TGTGCCAGCAGCGACGGGACTAGCGGGAGAAGGGAGCTGTTTTTT | TRBJ2-2 | - | TRBV9 | TRBD2
CASSQGGPDGYTF | TGTGCCAGCAGCCAAGGCGGTCCGGATGGCTACACCTTC | TRBJ1-2 | few | TRBV4-2 | -